One sample yielded the 21 T cell receptor beta chains listed below, sequenced in a study of blood T cell repertoires in COVID-19 (dated by TCRdb to the early 2020s). The receptor library was made with the immunoSEQ multiplex PCR assay. TCRdb took this table from immuneACCESS and kept in-frame rearrangements with V and J called. Such tables lack part of the clones; where checked against another copy, unresolved V genes explain under half of the gap, and the rest is unexplained. The sample contains roughly 240,000 clones, roughly 89% of them found a single time. In total, the top ten clones hold about 2.5% of the sample. Sample: PBMCs or T cells enriched from blood (not recorded which). The source of these receptors is a woman aged 25-40 years with acute COVID-19.

The chain employs TRBV10-3 and TRBJ1-1; D not certain. The ends were cut back, 7 bases at V and 1 base at J, with 10 bases in the middle. The CDR3 is 13 residues long. CDR1 ENHRY and CDR2 SYGVKD come from the germline V gene. The CDR3 nucleotides are TGTGCCATCATTCGAGAACCGAACACTGAAGCTTTCTTT. Its translation is CAIIREPNTEAFF.

V is TRBV7-2 and J is TRBJ1-3; D may be TRBD1 (5 bases). The CDR3 is 15 amino acids. The ends were cut back, 1 base at V and 2 bases at J, with 9 bases in the middle. CDR1 SGHTA and CDR2 FQGNSA come from the germline V gene. The CDR3 sequence: CASSLGQLAGNTIYF. In DNA, the CDR3 is TGTGCCAGCAGCTTAGGACAGCTCGCTGGAAACACCATATATTTT.

This chain links TRBV4-1 with TRBJ2-5; tentatively, D is TRBD2 (7 bases). This CDR3 comprises 15 residues. Germline V gene lookup returns CDR1 MGHRA and CDR2 YSYEKL. V shed 5 bases and J shed 3 bases, with 16 bases lying between them. CDR3: CASSLTTGGEETQYF. The DNA of the CDR3 is TGCGCCAGCAGCTTAACTACGGGGGGCGAAGAGACCCAGTACTTC.

V and J are TRBV11-2 and TRBJ1-1; 8 nucleotides align to TRBD1. The CDR3 length is 15 residues. V shed 4 bases, J shed 5 bases, and the junction held 9 bases outside the gene matches. The germline V gene encodes CDR1 SGHAT and CDR2 FQNNGV. CDR3 DNA: TGTGCCAGCAGCTCCGGGACAGGTTTGCGGACTGAAGCTTTCTTT. Translation: CASSSGTGLRTEAFF.

This chain links TRBV7-2 with TRBJ2-5, with a tentative D call TRBD2 (6 bases). V lost 1 base and J 5 bases, leaving 11 bases between the germline ends. The germline CDR1 and CDR2 sequences are SGHTA and FQGNSA. This CDR3 comprises 14 residues. CDR3 sequence reads: CASSLGLAEETQYF. CDR3 DNA sequence: TGTGCCAGCAGCTTAGGATTAGCGGAGGAGACCCAGTACTTC.

The J gene is TRBJ1-1, the V gene TRBV21-1; TRBD1 is the table's D call, not checked against the DNA. TRBV21-1 is labeled a pseudogene. CDR3 length: 15 amino acids. DNA of the CDR3: TGTGCCAGCAGCAAGGGGACAGGGGAAAACACTGAAGCTTTCTTT. It translates to CASSKGTGENTEAFF.

The chain has TRBV7-9 and TRBJ1-5; unclear D gene. CDR3 size: 15 residues. The germline V gene has CDR1 SEHNR and CDR2 FQNEAQ (reference sequence). V lost 4 bases to trimming and J lost 2 bases, with 12 bases between them. This CDR3 reads CASSSPDAGNQPQHF. CDR3 DNA sequence: TGTGCCAGCAGCTCTCCGGATGCGGGCAATCAGCCCCAGCATTTT.

The chain joins TRBV14 to TRBJ2-5; possibly TRBD1 for D (6 bases). Germline assignment: CDR1 SGHDN and CDR2 FVKESK. V was pared by 0 bases and J by 4 bases, with 15 bases between. CDR3 size: 16 residues. Written as DNA, the CDR3 is TGTGCCAGCAGCCAAGAGGGCAGGGGAATTTCAGAGACCCAGTACTTC. It is translated as CASSQEGRGISETQYF.

This clone showed up just once. The chain links TRBV11-1 to TRBJ1-6; D remains unclear. With 3 bases removed from V and 9 bases from J, the gap between germline ends came to 6 bases. CDR3 size: 12 residues. Per germline, CDR1 SGHAT and CDR2 FQDESV (reference sequence). The CDR3 loop reads CASSFTGSPLHF. The CDR3 DNA reads as TGTGCCAGCAGCTTTACGGGTTCACCCCTCCACTTT.

CDR3 loop: CSVAGYDEKLFF. The CDR3 region has the DNA TGCAGCGTTGCAGGGTACGATGAAAAACTGTTTTTT. This rearrangement joins TRBV29-1 to TRBJ1-4, with D possibly being TRBD1 (5 bases). The CDR3 is 12 amino acids. CDR1 is SQVTM and CDR2 is ANQGSEA in the germline V gene. V shed 4 bases and J shed 6 bases, with 9 bases lying between them.

CDR3 amino acids: CASSLGQGTGELFF. CDR3 DNA sequence: TGCGCCAGCAGCTTGGGACAGGGGACCGGGGAGCTGTTTTTT. This chain uses TRBV5-1 with TRBJ2-2; 8 nucleotides match TRBD1. The trim removed 0 bases at V and 5 bases at J, leaving 0 bases unmatched. CDR1 and CDR2 from the germline V gene are SGHRS and YFSETQ. The CDR3 covers 14 residues.

This rearrangement joins TRBV4-3 to TRBJ1-3, with TRBD1 matching 7 bases. CDR1 and CDR2 from the germline V gene are LGHNA and YSLEER. The CDR3 totals 15 residues. V was pared by 5 bases and J by 4 bases, with 8 bases of the junction left unmatched. CDR3 sequence: CASSRSRDRGNTIYF. CDR3 DNA: TGCGCCAGCAGCAGGTCCCGGGACAGAGGAAACACCATATATTTT.

This chain joins TRBV11-2 and TRBJ2-7, with 7 nucleotides matching TRBD1. V lost 4 bases and J lost 7; bases outside the gene matches: 13. Germline V lookup: CDR1 SGHAT, CDR2 FQNNGV. CDR3 length: 15 residues. The CDR3: CASSSFRQGFLEQYF. CDR3 in DNA: TGTGCCAGCAGCTCCTTTAGACAGGGCTTTCTGGAGCAGTACTTC.

This chain joins TRBV7-2 and TRBJ1-6; D might be TRBD1 (5 bases). The CDR3 has 18 amino acids. V was cut by 2 bases and J by 3 bases, with 17 bases left in between. CDR1 SGHTA and CDR2 FQGNSA come from the germline V gene. In DNA, the CDR3 is TGTGCCAGCAGCTTACTAAGGGGTGCACCGCGCTATAATTCACCCCTCCACTTT. Its translation is CASSLLRGAPRYNSPLHF.

The chain employs TRBV5-1 and TRBJ1-1; TRBD1 agrees at 7 bases. The germline CDR1 and CDR2 sequences are SGHRS and YFSETQ. The CDR3 is 15 amino acids. Trimming removed 0 bases from V and 4 bases from J; junction bases left unmatched: 6. The CDR3 reads CASSLEQGIVTEAFF. For the CDR3, the DNA is TGCGCCAGCAGCTTGGAACAGGGGATAGTCACTGAAGCTTTCTTT. The full variable domain, with the rest looked up from reference TRBV5-1 and TRBJ1-1, is KAGVTQTPRYLIKTRGQQVTLSCSPISGHRSVSWYQQTPGQGLQFLFEYFSETQRNKGNFPGRFSGRQFSNSRSEMNVSTLELGDSALYLCASSLEQGIVTEAFFGQGTRLTVV.

The chain has TRBV6-2 or TRBV6-3 and TRBJ2-7, with 8 bases identical to TRBD1. CDR1 is MNHEY and CDR2 is SVGEGT in the germline V gene. CDR3 length equals 16 residues. Unmatched junction bases numbered 10, after V lost 0 bases and J lost 6 bases. The CDR3 nucleotides are TGTGCCAGCAGTTACTCGAGAACAGGGGGGTGGAGCGAGCAGTACTTC. Its protein product is CASSYSRTGGWSEQYF.

This chain connects TRBV4-3 to TRBJ2-5; D might be TRBD2 (6 bases). This CDR3 has 16 amino acids. Trimming removed 5 bases at V and 1 base at J, with 17 bases between. Germline-derived CDR1 and CDR2 are LGHNA and YSLEER. CDR3 in amino acids: CASSSSTGELQETQYF. For the CDR3, the DNA is TGCGCCAGCAGCTCCAGCACGGGGGAGCTCCAAGAGACCCAGTACTTC.

CDR3: CASSPQGTGSTQYF. The CDR3 DNA is TGTGCCAGCAGCCCCCAAGGAACAGGGTCGACCCAGTACTTC. The chain links TRBV7-2 to TRBJ2-5; D possibly corresponds to TRBD1 (6 bases). The CDR3 is 14 amino acids. Germline V gene sequence: CDR1 SGHTA, CDR2 FQGNSA. The V end was cut by 5 bases, the J end by 7 bases, with 17 bases between.

This chain joins TRBV4-1 and TRBJ2-2, with TRBD2 identical over 10 bases. The CDR3 spans 18 residues. V was clipped by 0 bases and J by 4 bases; unmatched bases: 8. Germline CDR1 and CDR2: MGHRA and YSYEKL. CDR3 sequence: CASSQDWLAGVITGELFF. CDR3 sequence (DNA): TGCGCCAGCAGCCAAGATTGGCTAGCGGGGGTTATCACCGGGGAGCTGTTTTTT.

The sample holds one count of this clone. This CDR3 is CASSPTGTNEKLFF. The CDR3 coding sequence is TGTGCCAGCAGCCCGACAGGGACTAATGAAAAACTGTTTTTT. This chain links TRBV7-9 with TRBJ1-4, with 7 bases matching TRBD1. With V trimmed by 5 bases and J by 2 bases, 2 bases remained unmatched. The CDR3 consists of 14 residues. The V gene's germline CDR1 is SEHNR and CDR2 FQNEAQ (reference sequence).

This clone was seen only once. The rearrangement links TRBV12-3 or TRBV12-4 to TRBJ1-4; the D is unclear. The CDR3 loop spans 12 amino acids. Deletions cut 5 bases from V and 8 bases from J, with 9 bases between. CDR3 loop: CASSTPGEKLFF. The DNA for the CDR3 is TGTGCCAGCAGTACCCCGGGGGAAAAACTGTTTTTT.